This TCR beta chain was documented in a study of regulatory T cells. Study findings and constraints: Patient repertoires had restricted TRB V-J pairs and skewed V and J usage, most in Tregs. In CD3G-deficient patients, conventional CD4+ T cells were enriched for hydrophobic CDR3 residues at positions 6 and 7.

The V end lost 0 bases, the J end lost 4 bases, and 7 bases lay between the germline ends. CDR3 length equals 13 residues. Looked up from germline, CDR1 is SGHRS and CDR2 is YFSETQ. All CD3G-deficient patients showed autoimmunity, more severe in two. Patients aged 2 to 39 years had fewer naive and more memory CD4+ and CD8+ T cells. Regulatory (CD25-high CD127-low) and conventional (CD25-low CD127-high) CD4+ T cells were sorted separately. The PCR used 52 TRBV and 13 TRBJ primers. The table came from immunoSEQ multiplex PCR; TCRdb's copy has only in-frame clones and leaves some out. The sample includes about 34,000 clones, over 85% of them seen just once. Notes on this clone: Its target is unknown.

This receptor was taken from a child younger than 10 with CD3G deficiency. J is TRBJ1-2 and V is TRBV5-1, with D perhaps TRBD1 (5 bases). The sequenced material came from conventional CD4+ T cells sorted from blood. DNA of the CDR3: TGCGCCAGCAGCTTGGAGGGGTCCTATGGCTACACCTTC. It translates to CASSLEGSYGYTF.